This entry is about one T cell receptor beta chain. Its antigen is undetermined. Trimming cost V 1 base and J 7 bases, with 13 bases left between them. The V gene's germline CDR1 is SGHTA and CDR2 FQGNSA. The CDR3 has 15 amino acids. These data come from a study of Ad26.COV2.S vaccination and SARS-CoV-2 variants. Study results and limitations: Breadth, reportedly substantial, characterized the spike-specific CD8+ and CD4+ T cell responses after vaccination.

Indicated treatment: about 20 received Ad26.COV2.S at low or high dose, single or two shots; about 5 received placebo; per-sample allocation not given. Repertoires come from day 63 after the first vaccine or placebo injection. The protocol was immunoSEQ multiplex PCR, while the TCRdb copy is restricted to in-frame clones and leaves out a portion. The sample includes about 450,000 clones, 75% to 90% of them seen just once. The chain joins TRBV7-2 to TRBJ1-4, with D possibly TRBD1 on 5 matching bases. The sequence was obtained from a person between 18 and 60 years old who received the Ad26.COV2.S COVID-19 vaccine or a placebo. This sample comprised peripheral blood, obtained in a trial of Ad26.COV2.S vaccine versus placebo. CDR3 DNA: TGTGCCAGCAGCTTAGGAGGGGCAGGGAGTGAAAAACTGTTTTTT. Translation: CASSLGGAGSEKLFF.